The T cell receptor (beta chain) under discussion was sequenced for a study of PD-1 blockade in classical Hodgkin lymphoma. The sample's time point: cycle 4 day 1 (C4D1), after less than 7 weeks of nivolumab. Every single patient, without exception, relapsed after autologous stem cell transplantation, and brentuximab vedotin exposure varied. Data came from immunoSEQ multiplex PCR; TCRdb stores just in-frame clones and leaves some out. This table holds 20,000 to 25,000 clones, over 65% found once. The CDR3 sequence is 13 residues long. V was cut by 6 bases and J by 4 bases, with 13 bases left in between. The V gene's germline CDR1 is MNHEY and CDR2 SMNVEV (reference sequence).

The sequencing used peripheral blood mononuclear cells (PBMCs), collected before the fourth cycle of nivolumab. This receptor was identified in a human donor with classical Hodgkin lymphoma. This chain joins TRBV27 and TRBJ2-7; D is unresolved. The CDR3 here is CASRSYVGYEQYF. The CDR3 nucleotides read TGTGCCAGCAGGTCTTACGTAGGGTACGAGCAGTACTTC.